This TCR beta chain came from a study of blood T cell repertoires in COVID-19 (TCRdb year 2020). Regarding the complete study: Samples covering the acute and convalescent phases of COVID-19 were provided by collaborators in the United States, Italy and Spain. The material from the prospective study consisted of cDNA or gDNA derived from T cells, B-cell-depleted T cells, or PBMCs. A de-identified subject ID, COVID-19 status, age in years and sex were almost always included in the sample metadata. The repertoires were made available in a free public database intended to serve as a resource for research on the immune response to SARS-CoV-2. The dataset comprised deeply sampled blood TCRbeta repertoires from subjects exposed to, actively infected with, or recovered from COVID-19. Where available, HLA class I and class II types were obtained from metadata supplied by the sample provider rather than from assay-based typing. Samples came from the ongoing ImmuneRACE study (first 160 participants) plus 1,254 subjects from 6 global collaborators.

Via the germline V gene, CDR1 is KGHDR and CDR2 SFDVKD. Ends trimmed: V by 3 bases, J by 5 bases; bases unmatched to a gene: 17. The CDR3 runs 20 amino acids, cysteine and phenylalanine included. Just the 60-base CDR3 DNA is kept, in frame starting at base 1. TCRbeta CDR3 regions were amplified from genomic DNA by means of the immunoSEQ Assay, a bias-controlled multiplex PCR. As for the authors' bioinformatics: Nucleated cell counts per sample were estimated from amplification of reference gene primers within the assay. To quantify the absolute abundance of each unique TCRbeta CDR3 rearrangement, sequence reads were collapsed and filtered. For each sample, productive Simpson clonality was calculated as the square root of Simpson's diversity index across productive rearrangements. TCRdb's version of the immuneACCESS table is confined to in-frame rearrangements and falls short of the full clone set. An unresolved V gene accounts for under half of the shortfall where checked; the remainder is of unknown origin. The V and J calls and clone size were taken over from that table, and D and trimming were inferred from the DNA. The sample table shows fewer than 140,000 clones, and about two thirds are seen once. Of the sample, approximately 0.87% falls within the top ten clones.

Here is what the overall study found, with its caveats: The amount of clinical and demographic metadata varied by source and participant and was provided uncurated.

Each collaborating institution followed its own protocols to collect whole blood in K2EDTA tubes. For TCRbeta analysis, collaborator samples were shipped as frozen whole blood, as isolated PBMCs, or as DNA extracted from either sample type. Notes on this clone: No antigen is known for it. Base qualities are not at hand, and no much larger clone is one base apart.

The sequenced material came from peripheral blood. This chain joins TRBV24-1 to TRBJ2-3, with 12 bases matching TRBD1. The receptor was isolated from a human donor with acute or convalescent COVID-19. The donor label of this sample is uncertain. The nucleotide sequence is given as TGTGCCACCAGTGATCTCGGGACAGGGGGCGCACCGGGGGAGATAGATACGCAGTATTTT. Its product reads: CATSDLGTGGAPGEIDTQYF.